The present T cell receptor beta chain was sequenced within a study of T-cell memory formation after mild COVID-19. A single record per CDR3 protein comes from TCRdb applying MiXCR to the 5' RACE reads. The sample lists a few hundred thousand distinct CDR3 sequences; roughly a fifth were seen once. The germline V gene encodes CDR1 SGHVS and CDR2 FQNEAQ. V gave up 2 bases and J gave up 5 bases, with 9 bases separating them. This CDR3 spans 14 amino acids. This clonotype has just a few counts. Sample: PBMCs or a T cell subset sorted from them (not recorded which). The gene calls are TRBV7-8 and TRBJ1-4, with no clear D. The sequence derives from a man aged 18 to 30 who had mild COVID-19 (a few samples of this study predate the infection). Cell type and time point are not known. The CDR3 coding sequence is TGTGCCAGCAGCTTACTCCCGGTGAATGAAAAACTGTTTTTT. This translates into CASSLLPVNEKLFF. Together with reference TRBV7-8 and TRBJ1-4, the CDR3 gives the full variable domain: GAGVSQSPRYKVAKRGQDVALRCDPISGHVSLFWYQQALGQGPEFLTYFQNEAQLDKSGLPSDRFFAERPEGSVSTLKIQRTQQEDSAVYLCASSLLPVNEKLFFGSGTQLSVL.